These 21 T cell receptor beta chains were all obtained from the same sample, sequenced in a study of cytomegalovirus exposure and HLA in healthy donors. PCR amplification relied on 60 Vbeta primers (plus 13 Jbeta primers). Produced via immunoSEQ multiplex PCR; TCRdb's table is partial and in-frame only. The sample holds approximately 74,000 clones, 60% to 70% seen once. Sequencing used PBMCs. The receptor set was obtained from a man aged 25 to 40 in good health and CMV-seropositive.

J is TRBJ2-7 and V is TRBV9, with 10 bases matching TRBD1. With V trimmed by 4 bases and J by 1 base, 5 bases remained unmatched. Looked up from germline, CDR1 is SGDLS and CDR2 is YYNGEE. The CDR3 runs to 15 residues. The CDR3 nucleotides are TGTGCCAGCAGCCCACGACAGGGGGCATCCTACGAGCAGTACTTC. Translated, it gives CASSPRQGASYEQYF.

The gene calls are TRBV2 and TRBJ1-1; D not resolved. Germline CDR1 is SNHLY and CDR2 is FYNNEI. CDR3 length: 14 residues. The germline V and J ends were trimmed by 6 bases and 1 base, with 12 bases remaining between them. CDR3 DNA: TGTGCCAGCAGGGAATTAGAGGGGAACACTGAAGCTTTCTTT. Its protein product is CASRELEGNTEAFF.

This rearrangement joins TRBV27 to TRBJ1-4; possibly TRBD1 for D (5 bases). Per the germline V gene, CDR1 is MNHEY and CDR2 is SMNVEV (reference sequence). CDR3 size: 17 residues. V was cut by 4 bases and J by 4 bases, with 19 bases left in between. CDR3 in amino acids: CASSWSPGGGDNEKLFF. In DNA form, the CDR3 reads TGTGCCAGCAGTTGGTCCCCGGGGGGAGGGGATAATGAAAAACTGTTTTTT.

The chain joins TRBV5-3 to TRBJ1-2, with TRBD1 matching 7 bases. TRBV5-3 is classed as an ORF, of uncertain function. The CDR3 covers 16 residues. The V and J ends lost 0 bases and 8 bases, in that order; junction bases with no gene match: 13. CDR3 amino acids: CARSLDSRGFVSGYTF. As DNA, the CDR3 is TGTGCCAGAAGCTTGGATAGCAGGGGGTTTGTTTCCGGCTACACCTTC.

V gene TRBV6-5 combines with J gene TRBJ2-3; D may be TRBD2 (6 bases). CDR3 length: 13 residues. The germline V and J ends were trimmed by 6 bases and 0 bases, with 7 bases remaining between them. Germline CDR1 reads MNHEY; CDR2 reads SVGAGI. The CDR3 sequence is CASRRGSTDTQYF. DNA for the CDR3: TGTGCCAGCAGACGGGGGAGCACAGATACGCAGTATTTT.

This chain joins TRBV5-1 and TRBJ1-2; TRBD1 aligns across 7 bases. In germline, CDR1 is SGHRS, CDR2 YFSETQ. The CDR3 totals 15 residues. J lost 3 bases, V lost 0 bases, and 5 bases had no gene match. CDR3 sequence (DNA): TGCGCCAGCAGCTTGGAGGGGGCCTCTGACTATGGCTACACCTTC. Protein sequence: CASSLEGASDYGYTF.

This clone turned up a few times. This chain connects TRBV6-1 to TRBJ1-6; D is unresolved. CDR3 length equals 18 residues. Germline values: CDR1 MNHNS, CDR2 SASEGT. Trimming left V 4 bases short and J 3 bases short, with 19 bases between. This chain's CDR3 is CASSAIPSGLNYNSPLHF. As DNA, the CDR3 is TGTGCCAGCAGTGCTATACCCTCTGGACTCAACTATAATTCACCCCTCCACTTT.

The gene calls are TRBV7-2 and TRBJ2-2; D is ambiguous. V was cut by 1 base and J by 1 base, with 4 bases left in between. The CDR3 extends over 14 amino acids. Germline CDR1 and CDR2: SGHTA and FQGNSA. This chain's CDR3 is CASSLVGNTGELFF. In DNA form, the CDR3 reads TGTGCCAGCAGCTTAGTCGGGAACACCGGGGAGCTGTTTTTT.

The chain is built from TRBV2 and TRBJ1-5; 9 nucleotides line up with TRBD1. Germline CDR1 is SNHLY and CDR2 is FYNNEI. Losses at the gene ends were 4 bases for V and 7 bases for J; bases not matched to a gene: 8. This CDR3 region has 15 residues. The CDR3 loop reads CASSGGTGKGQPQHF. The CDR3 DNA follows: TGTGCCAGCAGTGGGGGGACAGGGAAAGGCCAGCCCCAGCATTTT.

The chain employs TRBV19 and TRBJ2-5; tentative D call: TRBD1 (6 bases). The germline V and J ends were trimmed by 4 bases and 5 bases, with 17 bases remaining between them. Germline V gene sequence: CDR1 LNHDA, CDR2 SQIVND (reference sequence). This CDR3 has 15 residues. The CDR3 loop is CASSKGTGRRETQYF. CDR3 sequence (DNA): TGTGCCAGTAGTAAGGGAACAGGGCGGCGGGAGACCCAGTACTTC.

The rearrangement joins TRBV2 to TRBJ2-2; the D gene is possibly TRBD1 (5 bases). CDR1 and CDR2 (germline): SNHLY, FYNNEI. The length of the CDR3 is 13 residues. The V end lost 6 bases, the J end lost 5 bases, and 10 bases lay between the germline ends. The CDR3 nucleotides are TGTGCCAGCAGCGCAACAGGAACCGGGGAGCTGTTTTTT. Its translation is CASSATGTGELFF.

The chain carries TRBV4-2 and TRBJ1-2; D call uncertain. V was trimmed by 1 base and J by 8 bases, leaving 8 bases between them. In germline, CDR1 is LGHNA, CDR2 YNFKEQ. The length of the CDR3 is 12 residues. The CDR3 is CASSQGTVGYTF. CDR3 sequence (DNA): TGTGCCAGCAGCCAAGGGACTGTGGGCTACACCTTC.

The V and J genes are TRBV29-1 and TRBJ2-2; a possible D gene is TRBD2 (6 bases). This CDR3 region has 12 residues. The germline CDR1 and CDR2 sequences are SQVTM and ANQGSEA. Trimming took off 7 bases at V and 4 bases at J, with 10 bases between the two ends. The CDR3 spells CSATGGTGELFF. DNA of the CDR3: TGCAGCGCCACCGGGGGCACCGGGGAGCTGTTTTTT.

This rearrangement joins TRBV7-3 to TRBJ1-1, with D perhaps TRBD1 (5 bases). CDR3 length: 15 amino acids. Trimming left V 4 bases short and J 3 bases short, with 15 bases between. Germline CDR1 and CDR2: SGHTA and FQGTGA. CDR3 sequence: CASSSRGLPDTEAFF. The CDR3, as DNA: TGTGCCAGCAGCTCACGGGGACTTCCGGACACTGAAGCTTTCTTT.

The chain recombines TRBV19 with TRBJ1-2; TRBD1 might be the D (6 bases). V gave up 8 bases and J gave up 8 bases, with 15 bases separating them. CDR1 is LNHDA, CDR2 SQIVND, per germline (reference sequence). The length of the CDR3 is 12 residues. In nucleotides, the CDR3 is TGTGCCAGTCGAGGGGCAGGGGAAGGCTACACCTTC. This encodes CASRGAGEGYTF.

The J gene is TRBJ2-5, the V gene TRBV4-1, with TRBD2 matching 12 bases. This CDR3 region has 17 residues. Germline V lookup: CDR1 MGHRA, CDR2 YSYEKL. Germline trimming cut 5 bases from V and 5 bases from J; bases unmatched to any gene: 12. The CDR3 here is CASSSSSGGVARETQYF. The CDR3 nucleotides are TGCGCCAGCAGCTCTTCTAGCGGGGGGGTCGCACGGGAGACCCAGTACTTC.

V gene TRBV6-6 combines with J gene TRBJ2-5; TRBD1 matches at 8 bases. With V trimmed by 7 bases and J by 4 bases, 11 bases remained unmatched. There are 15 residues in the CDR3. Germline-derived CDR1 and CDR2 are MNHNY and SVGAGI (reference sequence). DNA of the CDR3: TGTGCCAGCAAGGCTTTGACAGGGGCGGGAGAGACCCAGTACTTC. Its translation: CASKALTGAGETQYF.

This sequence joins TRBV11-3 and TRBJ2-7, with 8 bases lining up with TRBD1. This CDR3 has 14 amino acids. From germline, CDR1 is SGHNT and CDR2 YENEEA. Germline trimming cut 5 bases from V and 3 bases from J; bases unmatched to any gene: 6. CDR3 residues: CASSLTGTGYEQYF. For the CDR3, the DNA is TGTGCCAGCAGCCTCACCGGGACAGGCTACGAGCAGTACTTC.

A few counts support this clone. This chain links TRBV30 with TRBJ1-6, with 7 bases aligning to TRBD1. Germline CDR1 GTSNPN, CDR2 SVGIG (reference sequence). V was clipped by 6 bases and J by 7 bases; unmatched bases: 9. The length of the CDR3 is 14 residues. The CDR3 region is CACGTGTANSPLHF. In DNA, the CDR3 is TGTGCCTGCGGCACCGGGACAGCCAATTCACCCCTCCACTTT.

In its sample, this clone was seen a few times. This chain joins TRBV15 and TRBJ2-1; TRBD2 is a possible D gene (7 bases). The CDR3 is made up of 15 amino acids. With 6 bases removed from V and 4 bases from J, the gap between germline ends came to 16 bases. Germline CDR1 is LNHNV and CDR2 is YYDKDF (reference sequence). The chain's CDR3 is CATRPMGGGYNEQFF. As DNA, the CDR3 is TGTGCCACCAGGCCAATGGGAGGGGGGTACAATGAGCAGTTCTTC.

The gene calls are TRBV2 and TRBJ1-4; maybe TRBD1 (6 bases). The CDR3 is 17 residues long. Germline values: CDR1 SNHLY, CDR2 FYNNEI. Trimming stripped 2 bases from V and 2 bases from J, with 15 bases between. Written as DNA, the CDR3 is TGTGCCAGCAGTGAATCAGGGGCCCCTAGTACTAATGAAAAACTGTTTTTT. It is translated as CASSESGAPSTNEKLFF.